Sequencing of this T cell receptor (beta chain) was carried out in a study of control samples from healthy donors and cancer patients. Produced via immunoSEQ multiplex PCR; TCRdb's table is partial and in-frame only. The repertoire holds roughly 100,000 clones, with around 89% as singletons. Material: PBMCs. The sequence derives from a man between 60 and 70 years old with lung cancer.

This CDR3 reads CASSRRQGADTQYF. The DNA for the CDR3 is TGTGCCAGCAGTCGCCGACAGGGGGCGGATACGCAGTATTTT. This rearrangement joins TRBV6-5 to TRBJ2-3, with 10 nucleotides matching TRBD1. The CDR3 runs 14 residues. V dropped 5 bases and J dropped 6; count of bases not matched to a gene: 5. Germline V gives CDR1 MNHEY, CDR2 SVGAGI.